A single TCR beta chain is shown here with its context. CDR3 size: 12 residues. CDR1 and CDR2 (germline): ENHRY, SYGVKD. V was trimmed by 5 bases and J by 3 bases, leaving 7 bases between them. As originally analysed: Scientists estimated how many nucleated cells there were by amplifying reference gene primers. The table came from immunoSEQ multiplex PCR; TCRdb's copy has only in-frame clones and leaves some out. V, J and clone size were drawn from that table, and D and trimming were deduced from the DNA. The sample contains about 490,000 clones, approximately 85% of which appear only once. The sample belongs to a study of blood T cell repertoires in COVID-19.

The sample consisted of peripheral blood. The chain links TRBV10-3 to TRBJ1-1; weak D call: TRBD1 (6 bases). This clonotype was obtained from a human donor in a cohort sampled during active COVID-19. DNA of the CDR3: TGTGCCATCAGTCAGGGGTACACTGAAGCTTTCTTT. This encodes CAISQGYTEAFF.